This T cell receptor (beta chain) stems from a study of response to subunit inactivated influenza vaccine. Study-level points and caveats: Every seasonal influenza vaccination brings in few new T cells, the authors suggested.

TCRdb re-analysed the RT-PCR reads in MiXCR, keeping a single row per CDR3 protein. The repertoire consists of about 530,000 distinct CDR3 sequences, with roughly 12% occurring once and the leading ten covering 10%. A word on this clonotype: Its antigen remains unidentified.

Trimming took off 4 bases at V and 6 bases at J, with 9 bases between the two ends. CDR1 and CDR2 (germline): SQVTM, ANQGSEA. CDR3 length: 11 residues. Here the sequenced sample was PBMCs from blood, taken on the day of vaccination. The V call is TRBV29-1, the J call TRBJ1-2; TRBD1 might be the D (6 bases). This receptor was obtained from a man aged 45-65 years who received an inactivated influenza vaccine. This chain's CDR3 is CSVAGADGYTF. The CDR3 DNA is TGCAGCGTTGCAGGGGCAGATGGCTACACCTTC.